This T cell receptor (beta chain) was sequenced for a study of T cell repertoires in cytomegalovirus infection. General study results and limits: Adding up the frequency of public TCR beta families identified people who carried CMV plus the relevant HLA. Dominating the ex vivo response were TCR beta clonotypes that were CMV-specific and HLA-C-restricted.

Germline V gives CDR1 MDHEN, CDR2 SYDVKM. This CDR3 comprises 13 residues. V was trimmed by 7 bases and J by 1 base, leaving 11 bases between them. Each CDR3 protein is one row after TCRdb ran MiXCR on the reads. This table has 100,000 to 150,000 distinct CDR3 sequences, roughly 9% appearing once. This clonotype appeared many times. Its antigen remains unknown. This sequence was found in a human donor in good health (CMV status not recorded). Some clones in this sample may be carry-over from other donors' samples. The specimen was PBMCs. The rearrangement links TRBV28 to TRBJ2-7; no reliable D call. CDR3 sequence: CASNLPGSYEQYF. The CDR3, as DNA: TGTGCCAGCAACCTCCCCGGATCCTACGAGCAGTACTTC.